This TCR beta chain was documented in a study of T cell clones after liver transplantation. For the study at large: Immunosuppression withdrawal was tried within 2 years after liver transplantation in this trial. As an antigen-independent comparator, third-party-reactive TCRbeta sequences came from pre-transplant mixed lymphocyte reactions.

Here immunoSEQ multiplex PCR was the method, and the copy in TCRdb shows in-frame clones only, minus some. The sample lists approximately 7,900 clones, 80% occurring once. This CDR3 is 14 amino acids long. V was pared by 6 bases and J by 0 bases, with 11 bases between. Germline loops: CDR1 LNHDA, CDR2 SQIVND (reference sequence). This clone was detected a few times. Its target is not known. Broader study findings: Graft donor-reactive T cells possibly entered the graft instead of undergoing deletion.

The starting material was CD8+ T cells from blood, obtained before liver transplant. The chain employs TRBV19 and TRBJ1-1; a possible D gene is TRBD1 (5 bases). The receptor was derived from a human donor who received a liver transplant. The chain's CDR3 is CASRWGAMNTEAFF. In DNA, the CDR3 is TGTGCCAGTAGGTGGGGCGCCATGAACACTGAAGCTTTCTTT.